The 13 T cell receptor beta chains below all came from one sample that was sequenced in a study of blood T cell repertoires in COVID-19. Libraries were prepared by immunoSEQ multiplex PCR; TCRdb keeps only in-frame clonotypes and omits some of them. The sample lists approximately 61,000 clones, roughly 80% occurring once. The sequencing sample was made of peripheral blood. Receptors originate from a man over 45 with COVID-19, enrolled during active disease.

The chain is built from TRBV6-6 and TRBJ2-3; no reliable D call. This CDR3 comprises 15 residues. V was cut by 4 bases and J by 0 bases, with 11 bases left in between. The germline V gene has CDR1 MNHNY and CDR2 SVGAGI (reference sequence). CDR3 sequence reads: CASSSSYPSTDTQYF. The CDR3 DNA is TGTGCCAGCAGTTCTTCTTATCCTAGCACAGATACGCAGTATTTT.

V gene TRBV24-1 combines with J gene TRBJ2-3; 7 bases are a match to TRBD1. The CDR3 is 16 amino acids. Germline V gene sequence: CDR1 KGHDR, CDR2 SFDVKD. With V trimmed by 4 bases and J by 0 bases, 6 bases remained unmatched. The CDR3 DNA is TGTGCCACCAGTGAACCTTCGACAGGGAGCACAGATACGCAGTATTTT. Its translation: CATSEPSTGSTDTQYF.

This clone is categorized as medium-sized. The chain is built from TRBV28 and TRBJ1-1; D is ambiguous. CDR1 is MDHEN, CDR2 SYDVKM, per germline. The CDR3 spans 12 residues. V shed 7 bases and J shed 3 bases, with 9 bases lying between them. CDR3 DNA sequence: TGTGCCAGCACCACGGACTACACTGAAGCTTTCTTT. Protein product: CASTTDYTEAFF.

The CDR3 is CASSGTSGRSDTQYF. DNA of the CDR3: TGTGCCAGCAGTGGGACTAGCGGGAGATCAGATACGCAGTATTTT. The chain links TRBV6-6 to TRBJ2-3; 14 bases fit TRBD2. This CDR3 region has 15 residues. The J segment lost 4 bases and the V segment lost 5 bases, leaving 2 bases of the junction unmatched. From germline, CDR1 is MNHNY and CDR2 SVGAGI (reference sequence).

V is TRBV7-2 and J is TRBJ2-7; 8 nucleotides line up with TRBD2. This CDR3 comprises 16 residues. After removal of 5 bases from V and 0 bases from J, the junction contained 9 bases not matched to a gene. CDR1 and CDR2 from the germline V gene are SGHTA and FQGNSA. The chain's CDR3 is CASSRVWREASYEQYF. In DNA form, the CDR3 reads TGTGCCAGCAGCCGGGTCTGGCGGGAGGCCTCCTACGAGCAGTACTTC.

Written as DNA, the CDR3 is TGTGCCAGCAGCACCTCGGCCAGGGGCTATGGCTACACCTTC. Protein product: CASSTSARGYGYTF. This chain links TRBV7-9 with TRBJ1-2; D possibly corresponds to TRBD1 (6 bases). V was shortened by 5 bases and J by 4 bases, with 14 bases between the two germline ends. CDR3 size: 14 residues. The germline gives CDR1 SEHNR, CDR2 FQNEAQ (reference sequence).

The V call is TRBV5-5, the J call TRBJ2-2; the D is unclear. CDR3 size: 12 residues. From germline, CDR1 is SGHKS and CDR2 YYEKEE (reference sequence). V was pared by 4 bases and J by 4 bases, with 5 bases between. CDR3 in amino acids: CASSPSTGELFF. The CDR3 DNA reads TGTGCCAGCAGCCCATCCACCGGGGAGCTGTTTTTT.

Here the CDR3 DNA reads TGTGCCAGCAGCCGCGGTGGTGGAGACTACGAGCAGTACTTC. This translates into CASSRGGGDYEQYF. The chain has TRBV11-2 and TRBJ2-7; D ambiguous. Trimming shortened V by 5 bases and J by 3 bases, and 14 bases separated the two germline ends. The CDR3 extends over 14 amino acids. Per germline, CDR1 SGHAT and CDR2 FQNNGV.

This chain uses TRBV5-4 with TRBJ2-7; 12 positions agree with TRBD1. Germline loops: CDR1 SGHNT, CDR2 YYREEE (reference sequence). The junction had 8 bases not matched to a gene; V was cut back by 4 bases and J by 3 bases. There are 16 residues in the CDR3. The CDR3 DNA follows: TGTGCCAGCAGCATTGGGGGGACAGGGGGCTTCTACGAGCAGTACTTC. Its protein is CASSIGGTGGFYEQYF.

V is TRBV29-1 and J is TRBJ2-1; 7 bases are a match to TRBD2. The germline CDR1 and CDR2 sequences are SQVTM and ANQGSEA. The V gene end was trimmed by 6 bases and the J gene end by 2 bases; junction bases not matched to a gene: 10. The CDR3 has 15 amino acids. CDR3 in amino acids: CSVMLLASTYNEQFF. The CDR3, as DNA: TGCAGCGTAATGCTACTAGCGTCCACCTACAATGAGCAGTTCTTC.

The chain employs TRBV4-1 and TRBJ1-4; D is ambiguous. The CDR3 is made up of 15 amino acids. Germline values: CDR1 MGHRA, CDR2 YSYEKL. Between the trimmed V and J ends, which lost 4 bases and 5 bases, there was a span of 14 bases. The CDR3: CASSPPGGRNEKLFF. For the CDR3, the DNA is TGCGCCAGCAGCCCCCCGGGTGGGAGGAATGAAAAACTGTTTTTT.

By share, this clone ranks as medium-sized. The chain recombines TRBV4-1 with TRBJ1-6; 7 nucleotides line up with TRBD1. This CDR3 has 15 residues. The V and J ends lost 0 bases and 6 bases, in that order; junction bases with no gene match: 2. Germline lookup yields CDR1 MGHRA and CDR2 YSYEKL. This chain's CDR3 is CASSQDDRVNSPLHF. The CDR3 DNA is TGCGCCAGCAGCCAAGACGACAGGGTTAATTCACCCCTCCACTTT.

This sequence joins TRBV6-2 or TRBV6-3 and TRBJ1-5; D remains unclear. CDR1 is MNHEY and CDR2 is SVGEGT in the germline V gene. V gave up 4 bases and J gave up 6 bases, with 10 bases separating them. The CDR3 loop spans 13 amino acids. This chain's CDR3 is CASSSGEFQPQHF. The CDR3 region has the DNA TGTGCCAGCAGTTCCGGGGAGTTTCAGCCCCAGCATTTT.